Listed below are T cell receptor beta chains from one sample, sequenced in a study of identical twins. TCRdb re-derived calls from the 5' RACE reads in MiXCR, one entry per CDR3 protein. The repertoire holds about 690,000 distinct CDR3 sequences, with roughly 6% as singletons. Sequences were obtained from naive T cells sorted from blood. Source of these receptors: a man between 18 and 29 years old in good health. CDR3s include the opening cysteine and the closing phenylalanine or tryptophan. The order of the fields is clone size, J gene, CDR3 length, V gene, D gene, CDR3 DNA, CDR3 protein. A D gene is named only where the DNA matches it firmly. The size entry is marked missing in some rows and otherwise reads once, few, many or a size class.

size: many
J: TRBJ2-1
length: 17
V: TRBV7-2
D: .
DNA: TGTGCCAGCAGCTTAGCGCTTTCAGGGGGGGGGTACAATGAGCAGTTCTTC
CDR3: CASSLALSGGGYNEQFF

size: many
J: TRBJ2-2
length: 14
V: TRBV6-1
D: .
DNA: TGTGCCAGCAGTGCCCGAGGGAACACCGGGGAGCTGTTTTTT
CDR3: CASSARGNTGELFF

size: few
J: TRBJ2-3
length: 13
V: TRBV9
D: .
DNA: TGTGCCAGCAGCACTAGGGGGTTCGATACGCAGTATTTT
CDR3: CASSTRGFDTQYF

size: few
J: TRBJ1-1
length: 13
V: TRBV28
D: .
DNA: TGTGCCAGCAGTTTACAATCTTGGGCTGAAGCTTTCTTT
CDR3: CASSLQSWAEAFF

size: few
J: TRBJ2-1
length: 15
V: TRBV4-3
D: .
DNA: TGCGCCAGCAGCCAAGTGGCTACAGGGATGAATGAGCAGTTCTTC
CDR3: CASSQVATGMNEQFF

size: .
J: TRBJ1-5
length: 16
V: TRBV12-3/TRBV12-4
D: .
DNA: TGTGCCAGCAGTTTATGGCGACAGGAGCCCAATCAGCCCCAGCATTTT
CDR3: CASSLWRQEPNQPQHF

size: many
J: TRBJ1-2
length: 14
V: TRBV4-1
D: .
DNA: TGCGCCAGCAGCCAAGTCCGGGACACAGCCGGCTACACCTTC
CDR3: CASSQVRDTAGYTF

size: .
J: TRBJ2-7
length: 19
V: TRBV20-1
D: .
DNA: TGCAGTGCTAGAGATACGGGACCCCGGTGGCGGGACGGCTCCTACGAGCAGTACTTC
CDR3: CSARDTGPRWRDGSYEQYF

size: few
J: TRBJ1-6
length: 13
V: TRBV7-2
D: .
DNA: TGTGCCAGCAGCTTAGGGGAGATTTCACCCCTCCACTTT
CDR3: CASSLGEISPLHF

size: .
J: TRBJ1-2
length: 13
V: TRBV6-1
D: .
DNA: TGTGCCAGCAGTGTGCAGGAGATCTATGGCTACACCTTC
CDR3: CASSVQEIYGYTF

size: many
J: TRBJ2-4
length: 17
V: TRBV12-3/TRBV12-4
D: .
DNA: TGTGCCAGCAGTTCTTTCCGGGACCCCGGCGGAGATAACATTCAGTACTTC
CDR3: CASSSFRDPGGDNIQYF

size: .
J: TRBJ2-6
length: 17
V: TRBV2
D: TRBD1
DNA: TGTGCCACCAGCGGGACAGGGCCGAGCTCTGGGGCCAACGTCCTGACTTTC
CDR3: CATSGTGPSSGANVLTF

size: many
J: TRBJ2-7
length: 11
V: TRBV6-5
D: .
DNA: TGTGCCAGCCGGGGTACCTACGAGCAGTACTTC
CDR3: CASRGTYEQYF

size: .
J: TRBJ2-5
length: 14
V: TRBV11-1
D: TRBD1
DNA: TGTGCCAGCAGCCCGGACAGGGGTGCGGAGACCCAGTACTTC
CDR3: CASSPDRGAETQYF

size: many
J: TRBJ2-3
length: 16
V: TRBV13
D: TRBD1
DNA: TGTGCCAGCAGCCAACCGACTCCCGGGACAGGGGATACGCAGTATTTT
CDR3: CASSQPTPGTGDTQYF

size: many
J: TRBJ2-3
length: 16
V: TRBV5-1
D: TRBD2
DNA: TGCGCCAGCAGCTCCCAGGGACTAGCTTCCACAGATACGCAGTATTTT
CDR3: CASSSQGLASTDTQYF

size: .
J: TRBJ2-1
length: 15
V: TRBV5-1
D: TRBD2
DNA: TGCGCCAGCAGATACCCGGGACTAGCGACGGATGAGCAGTTCTTC
CDR3: CASRYPGLATDEQFF

size: .
J: TRBJ2-7
length: 15
V: TRBV28
D: TRBD1
DNA: TGTGCCAGCAGTACCCCTGGACAGGTTTCCTACGAGCAGTACTTC
CDR3: CASSTPGQVSYEQYF

size: many
J: TRBJ2-3
length: 16
V: TRBV20-1
D: TRBD2
DNA: TGCAGTGCTAGAGAGGGACTAGCGGGGACCACAGATACGCAGTATTTT
CDR3: CSAREGLAGTTDTQYF

size: .
J: TRBJ2-5
length: 11
V: TRBV29-1
D: .
DNA: TGCAGCGTTATTATCGGAGAGACCCAGTACTTC
CDR3: CSVIIGETQYF